This TCR beta chain was recovered during a study of beta chain features in type 1 diabetes. Overall study: On cell yields, gender and age, patients and healthy donors were similar.

Since all of the isolated RNA was reverse transcribed, expressed TCRB transcripts were what got sequenced. Samples of naive, central memory and regulatory T cells yielded a mean of around 3.8 million reads. Profiled with immunoSEQ multiplex PCR; TCRdb holds only in-frame clones, not every one. The table includes approximately 260,000 clones, roughly 20% detected once. General study results and limits: PCR may have favored shorter templates equally in patients and controls. There was a moderate but significant shortening of TCRB CDR3s in all four CD4+ subsets of Type 1 diabetes patients. In these data, an HLA type influence on TCRB rearrangement remained unresolved.

This clone was observed a handful of times. As yet, its antigen is unknown. This sequence originates from a woman between 40 and 50 years old with type 1 diabetes. Input material: naive CD4+ T cells from blood.

CDR3 loop: CASSLGGTPYNEQFF. CDR3 DNA: TGTGCCAGCAGCTTAGGCGGGACTCCCTACAATGAGCAGTTCTTC. The chain combines TRBV7-3 with TRBJ2-1; D is possibly TRBD2 (6 bases). Germline CDR1 and CDR2: SGHTA and FQGTGA. V gave up 2 bases and J gave up 2 bases, with 10 bases separating them. The CDR3 is made up of 15 amino acids. Filled out from reference TRBV7-3 and TRBJ2-1, the complete variable domain reads GAGVSQTPSNKVTEKGKYVELRCDPISGHTALYWYRQSLGQGPEFLIYFQGTGAADDSGLPNDRFFAVRPEGSVSTLKIQRTERGDSAVYLCASSLGGTPYNEQFFGPGTRLTVL.